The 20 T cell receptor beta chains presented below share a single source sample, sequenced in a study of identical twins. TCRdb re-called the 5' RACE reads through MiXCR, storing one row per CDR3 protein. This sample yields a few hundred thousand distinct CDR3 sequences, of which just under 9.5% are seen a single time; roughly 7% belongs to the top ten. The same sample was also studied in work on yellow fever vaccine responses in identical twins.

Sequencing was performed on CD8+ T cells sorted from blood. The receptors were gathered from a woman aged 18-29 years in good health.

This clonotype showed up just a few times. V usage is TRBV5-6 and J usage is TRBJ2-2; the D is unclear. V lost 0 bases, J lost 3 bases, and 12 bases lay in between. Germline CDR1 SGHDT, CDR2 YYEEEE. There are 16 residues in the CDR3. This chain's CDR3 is CASSLARDRYTGELFF. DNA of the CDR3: TGTGCCAGCAGCTTGGCCCGTGACCGATACACCGGGGAGCTGTTTTTT.

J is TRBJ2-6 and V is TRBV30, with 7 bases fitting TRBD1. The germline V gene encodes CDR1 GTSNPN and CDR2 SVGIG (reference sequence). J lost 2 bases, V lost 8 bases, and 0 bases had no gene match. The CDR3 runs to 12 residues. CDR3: CATGAGANVLTF. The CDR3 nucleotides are TGTGCCACAGGGGCTGGGGCCAACGTCCTGACTTTC.

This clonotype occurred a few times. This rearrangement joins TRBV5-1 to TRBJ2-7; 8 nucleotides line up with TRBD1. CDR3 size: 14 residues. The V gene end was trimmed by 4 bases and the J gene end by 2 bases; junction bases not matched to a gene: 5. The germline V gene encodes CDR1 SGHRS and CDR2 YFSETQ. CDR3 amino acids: CASSEQGGPYEQYF. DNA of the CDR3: TGCGCCAGCAGCGAACAGGGGGGCCCCTACGAGCAGTACTTC. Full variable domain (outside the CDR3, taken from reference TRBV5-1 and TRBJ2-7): KAGVTQTPRYLIKTRGQQVTLSCSPISGHRSVSWYQQTPGQGLQFLFEYFSETQRNKGNFPGRFSGRQFSNSRSEMNVSTLELGDSALYLCASSEQGGPYEQYFGPGTRLTVT.

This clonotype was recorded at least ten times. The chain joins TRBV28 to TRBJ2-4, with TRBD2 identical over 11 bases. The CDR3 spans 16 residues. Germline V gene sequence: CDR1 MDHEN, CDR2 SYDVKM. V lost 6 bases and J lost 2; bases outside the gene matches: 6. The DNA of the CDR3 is TGTGCCAGCAGGGGGCTAGCGGGAGGTCCCAAAAACATTCAGTACTTC. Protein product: CASRGLAGGPKNIQYF.

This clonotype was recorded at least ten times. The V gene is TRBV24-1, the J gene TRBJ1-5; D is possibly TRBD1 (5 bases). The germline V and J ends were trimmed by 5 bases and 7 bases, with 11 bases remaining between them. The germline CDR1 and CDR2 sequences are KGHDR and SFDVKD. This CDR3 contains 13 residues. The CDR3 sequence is CATSVGGTQPQHF. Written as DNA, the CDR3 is TGTGCCACCAGTGTGGGGGGAACCCAGCCCCAGCATTTT.

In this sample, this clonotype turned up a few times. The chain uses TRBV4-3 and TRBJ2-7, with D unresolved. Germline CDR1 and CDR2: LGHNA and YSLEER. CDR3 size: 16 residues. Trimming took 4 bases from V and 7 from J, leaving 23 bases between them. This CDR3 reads CASSPFYDGPLGEQYF. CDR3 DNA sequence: TGCGCCAGCAGCCCATTTTACGACGGACCTTTAGGAGAGCAGTACTTC.

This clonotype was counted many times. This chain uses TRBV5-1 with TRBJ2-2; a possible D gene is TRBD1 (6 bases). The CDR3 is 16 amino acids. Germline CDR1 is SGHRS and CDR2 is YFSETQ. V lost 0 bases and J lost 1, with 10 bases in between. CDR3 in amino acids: CASSLDRVGNTGELFF. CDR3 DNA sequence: TGCGCCAGCAGCTTGGACAGGGTGGGGAACACCGGGGAGCTGTTTTTT.

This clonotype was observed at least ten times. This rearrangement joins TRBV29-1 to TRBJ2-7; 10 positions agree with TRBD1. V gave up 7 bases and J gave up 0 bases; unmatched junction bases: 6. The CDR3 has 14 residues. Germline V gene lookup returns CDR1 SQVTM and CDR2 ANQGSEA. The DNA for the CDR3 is TGCAGCGCGGTTGACAGGGGGCTCTCCTACGAGCAGTACTTC. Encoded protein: CSAVDRGLSYEQYF.

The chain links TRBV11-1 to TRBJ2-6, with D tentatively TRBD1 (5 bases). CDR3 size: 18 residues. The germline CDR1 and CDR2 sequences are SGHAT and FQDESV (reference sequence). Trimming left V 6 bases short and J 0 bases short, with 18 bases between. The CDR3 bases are TGTGCCAGCAGAAACGCCCGACCTGGGGCCTCTGGGGCCAACGTCCTGACTTTC. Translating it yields CASRNARPGASGANVLTF. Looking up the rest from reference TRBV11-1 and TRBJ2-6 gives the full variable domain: EAEVAQSPRYKITEKSQAVAFWCDPISGHATLYWYRQILGQGPELLVQFQDESVVDDSQLPKDRFSAERLKGVDSTLKIQPAELGDSAMYLCASRNARPGASGANVLTFGAGSRLTVL.

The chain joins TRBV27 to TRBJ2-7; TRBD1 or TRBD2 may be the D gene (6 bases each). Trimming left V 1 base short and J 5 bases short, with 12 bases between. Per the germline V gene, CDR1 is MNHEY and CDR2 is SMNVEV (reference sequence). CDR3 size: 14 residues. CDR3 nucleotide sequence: TGTGCCAGCAGTTTATACGAGGGGGGTGACGAGCAGTACTTC. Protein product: CASSLYEGGDEQYF.

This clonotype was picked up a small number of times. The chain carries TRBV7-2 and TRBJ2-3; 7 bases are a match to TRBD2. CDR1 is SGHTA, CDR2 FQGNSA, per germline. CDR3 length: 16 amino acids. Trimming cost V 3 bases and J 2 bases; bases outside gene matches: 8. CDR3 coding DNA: TGTGCCAGCAGCTTTCCGCGGGAGCTAATCACAGATACGCAGTATTTT. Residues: CASSFPRELITDTQYF.

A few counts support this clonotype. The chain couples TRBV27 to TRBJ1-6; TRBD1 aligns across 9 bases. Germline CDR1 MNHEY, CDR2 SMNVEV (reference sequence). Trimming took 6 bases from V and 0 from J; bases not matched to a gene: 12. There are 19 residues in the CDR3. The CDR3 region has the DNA TGTGCCAGCAGCAGACCATCAGGACAGGGGTACTCCTATAATTCACCCCTCCACTTT. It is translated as CASSRPSGQGYSYNSPLHF.

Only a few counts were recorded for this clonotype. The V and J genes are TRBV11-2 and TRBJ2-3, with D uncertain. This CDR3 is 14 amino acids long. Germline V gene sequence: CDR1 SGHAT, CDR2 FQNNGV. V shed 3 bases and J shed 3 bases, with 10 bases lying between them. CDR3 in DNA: TGTGCCAGCAGCTTTGAACTCCCAACAGATACGCAGTATTTT. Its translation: CASSFELPTDTQYF.

The CDR3 sequence is CASSPLGASGGYNEQFF. The CDR3 DNA sequence: TGCGCCAGCAGCCCCCTCGGGGCTAGCGGGGGATACAATGAGCAGTTCTTC. This sequence joins TRBV4-1 and TRBJ2-1; the match to TRBD2 covers 10 bases. The CDR3 extends over 17 amino acids. V was clipped by 4 bases and J by 4 bases; unmatched bases: 10. Germline loops: CDR1 MGHRA, CDR2 YSYEKL.

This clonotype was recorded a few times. The CDR3 sequence is CASSQDRPGNSPLHF. CDR3 DNA: TGCGCCAGCAGCCAAGATCGGCCAGGAAATTCACCCCTCCACTTT. The V call is TRBV4-3, the J call TRBJ1-6; unclear D gene. Germline V lookup: CDR1 LGHNA, CDR2 YSLEER. V shed 0 bases and J shed 7 bases, with 10 bases lying between them. CDR3 size: 15 residues.

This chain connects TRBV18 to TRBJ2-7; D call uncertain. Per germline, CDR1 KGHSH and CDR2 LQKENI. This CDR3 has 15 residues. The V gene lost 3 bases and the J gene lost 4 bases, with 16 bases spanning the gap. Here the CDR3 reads CASSPSLRMVYEQYF. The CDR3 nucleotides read TGTGCCAGCTCACCGAGTTTAAGGATGGTTTACGAGCAGTACTTC.

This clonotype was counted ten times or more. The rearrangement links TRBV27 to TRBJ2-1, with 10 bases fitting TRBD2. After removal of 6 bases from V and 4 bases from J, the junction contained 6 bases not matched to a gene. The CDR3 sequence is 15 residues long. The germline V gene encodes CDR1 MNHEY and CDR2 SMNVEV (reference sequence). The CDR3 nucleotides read TGTGCCAGCAGAGCCCCTAGCGGGAGATACAATGAGCAGTTCTTC. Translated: CASRAPSGRYNEQFF.

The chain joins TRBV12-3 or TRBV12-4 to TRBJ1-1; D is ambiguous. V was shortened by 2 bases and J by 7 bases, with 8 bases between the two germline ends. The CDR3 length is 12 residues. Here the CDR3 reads CASSLMGDEAFF. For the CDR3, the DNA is TGTGCCAGCAGTTTAATGGGAGATGAAGCTTTCTTT.

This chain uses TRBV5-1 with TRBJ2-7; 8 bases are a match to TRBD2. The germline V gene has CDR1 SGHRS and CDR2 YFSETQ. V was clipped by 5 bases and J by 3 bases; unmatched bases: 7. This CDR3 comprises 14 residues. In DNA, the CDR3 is TGCGCCAGCAGTTACCGGGGGGGCTACTACGAGCAGTACTTC. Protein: CASSYRGGYYEQYF.

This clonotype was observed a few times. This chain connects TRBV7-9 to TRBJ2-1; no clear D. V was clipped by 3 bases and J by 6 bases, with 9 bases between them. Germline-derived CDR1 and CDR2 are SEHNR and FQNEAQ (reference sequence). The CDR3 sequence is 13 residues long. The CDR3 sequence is CASSFPLPNEQFF. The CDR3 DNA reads TGTGCCAGCAGCTTCCCCCTCCCCAATGAGCAGTTCTTC.